The rows below give T cell receptor beta chains drawn from one sample of a study of memory CD8 T cells in hepatitis C reinfection. Libraries were prepared by immunoSEQ multiplex PCR; TCRdb keeps only in-frame clonotypes and omits some of them. This sample carries about 45,000 clones, approximately 88% of them seen once, and the ten largest clones take about 1.3%. The material sequenced was naive CD8+ T cells sorted from blood. The receptors stem from a man between 18 and 35 years old with hepatitis C virus infection. CDR3s include the opening cysteine and the closing phenylalanine or tryptophan. D genes are given only for firm matches. Only some rows state a clone size, as once, few, many or a class for expanded clones.

size,D,J,V,CDR3,DNA
-,-,TRBJ1-5,TRBV4-3,CASSQELYRGNQPQHF,TGCGCCAGCAGCCAAGAGCTTTACAGAGGCAATCAGCCCCAGCATTTT
-,TRBD1,TRBJ2-1,TRBV5-4,CASSSGTGMLEQFF,TGTGCCAGCAGCTCCGGGACAGGGATGCTTGAGCAGTTCTTC
-,-,TRBJ2-1,TRBV19,CASSIDRGYNEQFF,TGTGCCAGTAGTATAGATCGAGGGTACAATGAGCAGTTCTTC
-,-,TRBJ2-4,TRBV5-6,CASSSGLAKNIQYF,TGTGCCAGCAGCTCCGGACTAGCCAAAAACATTCAGTACTTC
-,TRBD2,TRBJ2-3,TRBV28,CASSPGTSGRYTQYF,TGTGCCAGCAGTCCAGGGACTAGCGGGAGGTATACGCAGTATTTT
-,TRBD1,TRBJ2-1,TRBV4-1,CASSHETTGGSEQFF,TGCGCCAGCAGCCATGAGACCACAGGGGGCAGTGAGCAGTTCTTC
-,-,TRBJ1-5,TRBV28,CASGRTDSNQPQHF,TGTGCCAGTGGTAGGACAGATAGCAATCAGCCCCAGCATTTT
-,-,TRBJ1-1,TRBV6-6,CASSPGRNTEAFF,TGTGCCAGCAGTCCAGGGCGGAACACTGAAGCTTTCTTT
-,-,TRBJ1-4,TRBV2,CASSGAGVNEKLFF,TGTGCCAGCAGTGGGGCGGGGGTCAATGAAAAACTGTTTTTT
-,-,TRBJ2-3,TRBV28,CASSLIQGSGTDTQYF,TGTGCCAGCAGTTTAATTCAGGGGTCGGGCACAGATACGCAGTATTTT
-,-,TRBJ2-1,TRBV4-1,CASSQDLGSNEQFF,TGCGCCAGCAGCCAAGATCTTGGCAGTAATGAGCAGTTCTTC
-,-,TRBJ1-1,TRBV5-1,CASSLVGEAAFF,TGCGCCAGCAGCTTGGTAGGGGAGGCAGCTTTCTTT
-,TRBD2,TRBJ2-3,TRBV5-1,CASSFSIGGPPTSGRGTDTQYF,TGCGCCAGCAGCTTTAGCATTGGGGGCCCCCCGACTAGCGGGAGAGGCACAGATACGCAGTATTTT
-,-,TRBJ2-2,TRBV5-6,CASSIQGIWTGELFF,TGTGCCAGCAGCATTCAGGGGATATGGACCGGGGAGCTGTTTTTT
-,TRBD1,TRBJ2-5,TRBV28,CASSFQDRGLETQYF,TGTGCCAGCAGTTTCCAGGACAGGGGCTTGGAGACCCAGTACTTC
few,-,TRBJ1-3,TRBV7-6,CASSLDSNSGNTIYF,TGTGCCAGCAGCTTAGACAGCAACTCTGGAAACACCATATATTTT
-,-,TRBJ2-3,TRBV2,CASRDSGPLLQYF,TGTGCCAGCAGGGACTCTGGGCCGCTCCTCCAGTATTTT
-,TRBD2,TRBJ2-1,TRBV29-1,CSVDREGSYNEQFF,TGCAGCGTTGACAGGGAGGGTTCCTACAATGAGCAGTTCTTC
-,TRBD2,TRBJ2-3,TRBV9,CASSVGGGLSTDTQYF,TGTGCCAGCAGCGTAGGCGGGGGGCTTAGCACAGATACGCAGTATTTT
-,TRBD1,TRBJ1-1,TRBV5-4,CASSQDAGGSGEAFF,TGCGCCAGCAGCCAAGACGCAGGGGGCTCGGGTGAAGCTTTCTTT
-,-,TRBJ1-4,TRBV5-5,CASSTAQVTNEKLFF,TGTGCCAGCAGCACAGCCCAGGTGACTAATGAAAAACTGTTTTTT
-,TRBD1,TRBJ2-2,TRBV9,CASSVNPTGGDTGELFF,TGTGCCAGCAGCGTCAATCCGACAGGGGGGGACACCGGGGAGCTGTTTTTT
once,-,TRBJ2-1,TRBV11-2,CASSLSQGNEQFF,TGTGCCAGCAGCTTATCACAGGGAAATGAGCAGTTCTTC